This T cell receptor beta chain appears in the sequencing data of a study of T cell responses to AZD1222 COVID-19 vaccine. V lost 5 bases to trimming and J lost 5 bases; unmatched junction nucleotides: 9. The CDR3 is 15 amino acids. In germline, CDR1 is SGHNT, CDR2 YYREEE (reference sequence). As regards this clone: Its antigen is still unknown.

This table comes from immunoSEQ multiplex PCR, and its TCRdb copy is limited to in-frame clones, with some not included. The data contain about 130,000 clones, roughly 90% of them seen just once; the ten biggest clones take up around 5%. Findings of the study overall: Spike was spanned by vaccine-associated CD4 TCRs, with dominance at 160-218 and 743-854. Baseline seropositivity characterized only six AZD1222 recipients. Only after the peak T cell response were repertoires sampled. Regions left unmutated in variants are reportedly the target of nearly half of spike-specific TCRs.

Sequenced material: peripheral blood, taken 28 days after the second AZD1222 dose. The clonotype comes from an adult who received the AZD1222 COVID-19 vaccine. The chain recombines TRBV5-4 with TRBJ2-4; 8 nucleotides align to TRBD1. CDR3 loop: CASRDAKTGENIQYF. The CDR3 nucleotides read TGTGCCAGCAGGGATGCAAAGACAGGGGAAAACATTCAGTACTTC.